A single sample gave rise to the 5 T cell receptor beta chains below, sequenced in a study of tissue T cells after allogeneic stem cell transplantation. Measured with immunoSEQ multiplex PCR; TCRdb has only the in-frame clones, and not every one. In the table there are over 6,500 clones, around 42% of which are singletons. The time point is: mouse harvest day 7 after allogeneic transplant. The graft held 10^6 splenic CD5+ T cells and 10^7 T-cell-depleted bone marrow cells. The source material was gut tissue. Receptors originate from a female BALB/c mouse given C57BL/6 T cells with graft-versus-host disease after an allogeneic hematopoietic cell transplant.

Comment on this clone: Any gene name here is a mouse gene name. From the germline J gene comes the end of the CDR3, since the read stops 1 residue before it. The V gene is TRBV13-3, the J gene TRBJ2-7; D unclear. The germline V and J ends were trimmed by 0 bases and 4 bases, with 8 bases remaining between them. This CDR3 has 13 amino acids. Per the germline V gene, CDR1 is NNHDY and CDR2 is SYVADS. The CDR3 sequence is CASSDAPGYEQYF. The sequenced part of the CDR3 DNA is TGTGCCAGCAGTGATGCACCGGGGTATGAACAGTAC.

For this clone: Germline and genes: mouse. The missing CDR3 end, 1 residue past where the read stops, is filled in from the germline J gene. This chain uses TRBV19 with TRBJ2-4; 11 bases map to TRBD2. Germline values: CDR1 FNHDT, CDR2 SITEND (reference sequence). CDR3 length: 16 amino acids. The ends lost 5 bases at V and 2 bases at J; junction bases unmatched: 7. The CDR3 protein is CASRNWGGRNQNTLYF. The CDR3 bases that were read are TGTGCCAGCAGAAACTGGGGGGGCAGGAATCAAAACACCTTGTAC.

In regard to this clone: These gene names are mouse names. The read halts 1 residue ahead of the CDR3 end, with the missing end drawn from the germline J gene. This chain uses TRBV26 with TRBJ1-3; no clear D. The V and J ends lost 0 bases and 0 bases respectively, with 6 bases between them. Germline-derived CDR1 and CDR2 are KGHPV and FQNQEV (reference sequence). The CDR3 totals 15 residues. The part of the CDR3 DNA that was read is TGTGCCAGCAGTCTGTCGCACATTTCTGGAAATACGCTCTAT. Translation gives CASSLSHISGNTLY. From start to end, the CDR3 is CASSLSHISGNTLYF.

Judged by abundance, this clone is medium-sized. The gene names given are mouse names. The sequenced fragment ends 1 residue before the CDR3 boundary, so the rest is inferred from the germline J gene. The rearrangement links TRBV12-2 to TRBJ1-4; 8 bases are shared with TRBD1. This CDR3 comprises 15 residues. After removal of 0 bases from V and 7 bases from J, the junction contained 6 bases not matched to a gene. The germline gives CDR1 SGHLS, CDR2 HYDKME. The CDR3: CASSLGAGGRERLFF. CDR3 DNA, as far as it was read: TGTGCCAGCTCTCTCGGGGCAGGGGGCCGCGAAAGATTATTT. Together with reference TRBV12-2 and TRBJ1-4, the CDR3 gives the full variable domain: NSGVVQSPRYIIKGKGERSILKCIPISGHLSVAWYQQTQGQELKFFIQHYDKMERDKGNLPSRFSVQQFDDYHSEMNMSALELEDSAVYFCASSLGAGGRERLFFGHGTKLSVL.

The table lists this clone with a few counts. The gene symbols are mouse symbols. The CDR3 end falls 1 residue outside the read, so it is completed with the germline J gene. The chain carries TRBV31 and TRBJ2-5, with 7 bases lining up with TRBD2. This CDR3 contains 14 residues. The junction had 2 bases not matched to a gene; V was cut back by 1 base and J by 1 base. Germline CDR1 GKSSPN, CDR2 SITVG. The covered CDR3 bases are TGTGCCTGGAGTCGGGGGGGGTACCAAGACACCCAGTAC. Translated, it gives CAWSRGGYQDTQY. The full CDR3 is CAWSRGGYQDTQYF. The entire variable domain, with the rest obtained from reference TRBV31 and TRBJ2-5, is as follows: AQTIHQWPVAEIKAVGSPLSLGCTIKGKSSPNLYWYWQATGGTLQQLFYSITVGQVESVVQLNLSASRPKDDQFILSTEKLLLSHSGFYLCAWSRGGYQDTQYFGPGTRLLVL.